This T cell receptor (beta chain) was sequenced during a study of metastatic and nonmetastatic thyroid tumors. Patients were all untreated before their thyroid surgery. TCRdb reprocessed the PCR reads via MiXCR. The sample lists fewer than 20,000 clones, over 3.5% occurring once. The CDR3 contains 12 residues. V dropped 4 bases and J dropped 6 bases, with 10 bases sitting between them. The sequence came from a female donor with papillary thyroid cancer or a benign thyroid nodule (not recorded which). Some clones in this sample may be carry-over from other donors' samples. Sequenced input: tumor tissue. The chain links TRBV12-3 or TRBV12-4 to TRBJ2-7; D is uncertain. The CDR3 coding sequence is TGTGCCAGCAGTTCATCGAGCAGCGAGCAGTACTTC. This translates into CASSSSSSEQYF.